The sequence of this T cell receptor beta chain was determined in a study of T-cell reconstitution after alpha-beta-depleted transplantation in children. V lost 4 bases and J lost 5, with 15 bases in between. Germline CDR1 DFQATT, CDR2 SNEGSKA (reference sequence). This CDR3 has 13 amino acids. Preparation of the TCRbeta library used unique molecular identifiers. MiXCR, applied by TCRdb to the PCR reads, yields one record per CDR3 protein. The profile shows roughly 300,000 distinct CDR3 sequences, almost 10% of them singletons. This sequence joins TRBV20-1 and TRBJ2-7; D gene ambiguous. The source was PBMCs from the stem cell graft donor, collected from the stem cell graft. The origin of this receptor is a human donor who donated a stem cell graft to a child with SCID. The CDR3 protein is CSATGRRVDEQYF. The DNA for the CDR3 is TGCAGTGCTACAGGACGGCGAGTGGACGAGCAGTACTTC.